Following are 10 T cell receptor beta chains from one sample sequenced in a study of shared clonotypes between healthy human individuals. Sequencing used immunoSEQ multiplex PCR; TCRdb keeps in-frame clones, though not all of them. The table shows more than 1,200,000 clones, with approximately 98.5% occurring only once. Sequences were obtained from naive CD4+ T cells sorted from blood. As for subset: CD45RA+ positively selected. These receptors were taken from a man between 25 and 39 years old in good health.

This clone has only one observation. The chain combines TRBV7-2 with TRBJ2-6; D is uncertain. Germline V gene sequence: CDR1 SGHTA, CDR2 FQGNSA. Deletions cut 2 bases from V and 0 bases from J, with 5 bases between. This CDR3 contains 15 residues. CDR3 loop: CASSLTPSGANVLTF. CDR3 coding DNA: TGTGCCAGCAGCTTAACCCCCTCTGGGGCCAACGTCCTGACTTTC.

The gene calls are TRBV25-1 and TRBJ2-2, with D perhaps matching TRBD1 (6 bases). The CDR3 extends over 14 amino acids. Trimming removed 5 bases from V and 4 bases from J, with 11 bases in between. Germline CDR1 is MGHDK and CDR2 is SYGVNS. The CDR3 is CASSTLTGTGELFF. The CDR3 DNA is TGTGCCAGCAGTACCTTGACAGGCACCGGGGAGCTGTTTTTT.

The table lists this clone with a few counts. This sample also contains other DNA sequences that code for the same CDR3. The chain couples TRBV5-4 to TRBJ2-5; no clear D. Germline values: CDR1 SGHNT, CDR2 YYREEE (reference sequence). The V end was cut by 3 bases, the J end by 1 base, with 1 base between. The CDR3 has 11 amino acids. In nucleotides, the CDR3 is TGTGCCAGCAGCTCCCAAGAGACCCAGTACTTC. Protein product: CASSSQETQYF.

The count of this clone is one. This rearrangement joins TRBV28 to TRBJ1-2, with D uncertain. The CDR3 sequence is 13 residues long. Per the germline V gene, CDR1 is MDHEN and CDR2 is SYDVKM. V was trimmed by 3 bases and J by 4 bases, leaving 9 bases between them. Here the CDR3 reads CASSFAVVYGYTF. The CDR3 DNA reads TGTGCCAGCAGTTTCGCGGTGGTCTATGGCTACACCTTC.

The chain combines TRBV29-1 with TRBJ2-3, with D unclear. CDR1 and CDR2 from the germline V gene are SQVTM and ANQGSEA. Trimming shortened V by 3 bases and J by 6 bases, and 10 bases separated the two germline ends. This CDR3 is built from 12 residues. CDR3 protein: CSVEDGSDTQYF. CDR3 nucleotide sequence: TGCAGCGTTGAGGACGGTTCGGATACGCAGTATTTT.

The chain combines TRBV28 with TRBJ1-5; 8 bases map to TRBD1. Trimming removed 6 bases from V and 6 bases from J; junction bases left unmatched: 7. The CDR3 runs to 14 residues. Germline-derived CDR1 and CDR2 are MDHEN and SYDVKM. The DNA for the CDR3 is TGTGCCAGCAGGAGGACAGGGCGCTTTCAGCCCCAGCATTTT. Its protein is CASRRTGRFQPQHF. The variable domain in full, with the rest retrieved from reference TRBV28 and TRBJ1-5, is DVKVTQSSRYLVKRTGEKVFLECVQDMDHENMFWYRQDPGLGLRLIYFSYDVKMKEKGDIPEGYSVSREKKERFSLILESASTNQTSMYLCASRRTGRFQPQHFGDGTRLSIL.

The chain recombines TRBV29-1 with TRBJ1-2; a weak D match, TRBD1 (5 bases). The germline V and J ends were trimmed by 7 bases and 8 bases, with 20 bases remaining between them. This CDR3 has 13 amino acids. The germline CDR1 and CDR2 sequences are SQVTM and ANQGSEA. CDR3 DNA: TGCAGCGGCTATCGGGGGGTCCTCCACGGCTACACCTTC. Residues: CSGYRGVLHGYTF.

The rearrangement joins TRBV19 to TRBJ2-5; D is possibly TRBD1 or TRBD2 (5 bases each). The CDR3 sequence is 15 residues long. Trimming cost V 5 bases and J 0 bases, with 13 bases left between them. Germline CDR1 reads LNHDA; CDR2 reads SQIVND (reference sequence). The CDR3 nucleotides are TGTGCCAGTAGTGGGGGTAGTGGATACCAAGAGACCCAGTACTTC. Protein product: CASSGGSGYQETQYF.

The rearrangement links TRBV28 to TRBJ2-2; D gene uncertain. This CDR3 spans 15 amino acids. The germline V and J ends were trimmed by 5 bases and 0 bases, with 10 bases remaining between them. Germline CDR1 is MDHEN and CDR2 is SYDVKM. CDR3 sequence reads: CASSTPTTNTGELFF. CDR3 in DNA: TGTGCCAGCAGTACGCCGACAACGAACACCGGGGAGCTGTTTTTT.

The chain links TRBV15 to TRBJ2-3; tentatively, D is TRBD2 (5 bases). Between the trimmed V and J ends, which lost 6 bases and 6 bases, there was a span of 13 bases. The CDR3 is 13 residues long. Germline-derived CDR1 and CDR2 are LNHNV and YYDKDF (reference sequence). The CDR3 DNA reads TGTGCCACCAGTATGGGTAGGAGGGATACGCAGTATTTT. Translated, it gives CATSMGRRDTQYF.